The entry that follows covers one TCR beta chain sequence. Its antigen is undetermined. The table came from immunoSEQ multiplex PCR; TCRdb's copy has only in-frame clones and leaves some out. The sample includes roughly 35,000 clones, roughly nine tenths of them seen just once. Germline V gene lookup returns CDR1 WSHSY and CDR2 SAAADI. The CDR3 is made up of 13 amino acids. The V and J ends lost 7 bases and 4 bases respectively, with 13 bases between them. The sample is drawn from a study of a mutant IDH1 vaccine in newly diagnosed glioma. Time point: baseline, week 1 (first vaccination visit). Stated treatment: pre-vaccination baseline after standard-of-care therapy. Study-level points and caveats: The vaccine induced immune responses, and these occurred in roughly 93% of patients.

V is TRBV10-2 and J is TRBJ1-2; no clear D. The sequence came from a woman aged 35 to 49 with glioma. Sequencing was performed on PBMCs, taken from a glioma patient treated with radiotherapy, temozolomide or both. In nucleotides, the CDR3 is TGCGCCAGCAATGGGGAGGGCGGCTATGGCTACACCTTC. Translating it yields CASNGEGGYGYTF.